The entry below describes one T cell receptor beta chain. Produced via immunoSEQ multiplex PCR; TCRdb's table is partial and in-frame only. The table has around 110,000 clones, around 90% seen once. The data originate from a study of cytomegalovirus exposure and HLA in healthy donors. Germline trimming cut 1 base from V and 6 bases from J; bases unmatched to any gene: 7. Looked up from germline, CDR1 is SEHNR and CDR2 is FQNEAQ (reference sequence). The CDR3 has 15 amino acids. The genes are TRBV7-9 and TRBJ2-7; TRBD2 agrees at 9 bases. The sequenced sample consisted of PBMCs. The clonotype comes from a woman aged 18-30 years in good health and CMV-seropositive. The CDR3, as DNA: TGTGCCAGCAGCTTAGACGCGGGGGGGCCTTCCGAGCAGTACTTC. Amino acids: CASSLDAGGPSEQYF.